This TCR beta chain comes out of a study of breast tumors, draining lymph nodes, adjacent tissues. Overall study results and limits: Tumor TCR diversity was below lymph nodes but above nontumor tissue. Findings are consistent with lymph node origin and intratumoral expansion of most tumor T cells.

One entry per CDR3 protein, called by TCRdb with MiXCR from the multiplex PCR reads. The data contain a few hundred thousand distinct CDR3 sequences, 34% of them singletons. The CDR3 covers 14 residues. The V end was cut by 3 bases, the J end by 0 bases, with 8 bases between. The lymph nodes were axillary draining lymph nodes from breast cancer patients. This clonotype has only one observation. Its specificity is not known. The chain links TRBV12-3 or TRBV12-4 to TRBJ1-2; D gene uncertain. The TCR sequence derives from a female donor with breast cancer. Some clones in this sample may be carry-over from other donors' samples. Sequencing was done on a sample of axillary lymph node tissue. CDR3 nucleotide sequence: TGTGCCAGCAGTTTGTCTGGGGCTAACTATGGCTACACCTTC. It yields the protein CASSLSGANYGYTF.